A selection of T cell receptor beta chains follows, all from one sample in a study of shared clonotypes between healthy human individuals. Repertoires were generated with immunoSEQ multiplex PCR, while TCRdb's copy carries only in-frame clones and drops some. The repertoire includes about 600,000 clones, roughly 95% of them detected once, and 0.085% to 0.11% sits in the top ten. Sequencing was performed on naive CD8+ T cells sorted from blood. Source of these receptors: a woman aged 30 to 39 in good health. Each CDR3 is given without its conserved first and last residue.

V	J	CDR3
TRBV10-1	TRBJ2-5	ASSESMGTSGQETQY
TRBV14	TRBJ2-1	ASSQALRTGHNEQF
TRBV27	TRBJ2-3	ASSQLAGGGTDTQY
TRBV4-1	TRBJ2-7	ASSHGTGVEVEQY
TRBV28	TRBJ2-1	ASSRRVGFNEQF
TRBV27	TRBJ2-7	ASSSPGAYEQY
TRBV29-1	TRBJ2-7	SVRTSGTYEQY
TRBV2	TRBJ2-1	ASSEGFDEQF
TRBV6-1	TRBJ2-7	ASWVAPAGHEQY
TRBV28	TRBJ2-7	ASSQDRGLSSDEQY
TRBV28	TRBJ1-2	ASSTEDGYT
TRBV5-6	TRBJ2-1	ASSLAGGEQF
TRBV4-1	TRBJ2-1	ASSQARLAEGLGYNEQF
TRBV6-1	TRBJ2-7	ASSVGQGGKTYEQY
TRBV5-6	TRBJ1-1	ASSLQNTEAF
TRBV4-1	TRBJ2-5	ASSQESGGRIKTQY
TRBV28	TRBJ2-7	AGSFSRYEQY
TRBV9	TRBJ1-1	ASSVRGQNTEAF
TRBV14	TRBJ2-1	ASSQDLLAGGPNEQF
TRBV9	TRBJ2-4	ASSPNSDNIQY
TRBV7-3	TRBJ2-3	ASSSGQGTDTQY
TRBV9	TRBJ2-1	ASSVDRGNEQF
TRBV29-1	TRBJ2-6	SVRGLAGTGANVLT
TRBV28	TRBJ2-5	ASSRRWGPETQY